The TCR beta chain under discussion was sequenced for a study of technical replicates of blood from a few donors. TCRdb's copy holds only in-frame clones and misses some; the assay was immunoSEQ multiplex PCR. In the table there are roughly 52,000 clones, about 95% of which are singletons. Sequencing used PBMCs. The sequence was collected from a human donor in good health. Some clones in this sample may be carry-over from other donors' samples.

For the CDR3, the DNA is TGTGCCAGCAGCTTAGGGAGAGACTATGGCTACACCTTC. This translates into CASSLGRDYGYTF. The chain uses TRBV7-2 and TRBJ1-2; D remains ambiguous. Germline values: CDR1 SGHTA, CDR2 FQGNSA. The CDR3 extends over 13 amino acids. V was shortened by 1 base and J by 3 bases, with 6 bases between the two germline ends.